The 14 T cell receptor beta chains below come from one sample, sequenced in a study of cytomegalovirus exposure and HLA in healthy donors. Repertoires were generated with immunoSEQ multiplex PCR, while TCRdb's copy carries only in-frame clones and drops some. This sample carries some 340,000 clones, approximately 86% of them seen once, and the ten largest clones take approximately 1.1%. What was sequenced was PBMCs. These receptors all stem from a woman aged 25 to 39 in good health and CMV-seropositive.

The rearrangement links TRBV5-1 to TRBJ2-7; 9 nucleotides align to TRBD1. V was clipped by 4 bases and J by 3 bases; unmatched bases: 26. The CDR3 covers 21 residues. CDR1 and CDR2 from the germline V gene are SGHRS and YFSETQ. CDR3 DNA sequence: TGCGCCAGCAGCAGACCAGCCGCCGGGACAGGGAAGTTGGAAACTTACTACGAGCAGTACTTC. It encodes CASSRPAAGTGKLETYYEQYF.

Remarks on this clone: Additional DNA sequences in this sample encode the identical CDR3. The rearrangement links TRBV27 to TRBJ2-1; no reliable D call. CDR3 length: 12 amino acids. V lost 1 base, J lost 6 bases, and 4 bases lay in between. The germline V gene has CDR1 MNHEY and CDR2 SMNVEV (reference sequence). In nucleotides, the CDR3 is TGTGCCAGCAGTTTATTGGGCAATGAGCAGTTCTTC. It encodes CASSLLGNEQFF.

The rearrangement links TRBV7-3 to TRBJ1-6; D not resolved. V lost 0 bases to trimming and J lost 7 bases, with 7 bases between them. The CDR3 loop spans 14 amino acids. CDR1 SGHTA and CDR2 FQGTGA come from the germline V gene. The DNA for the CDR3 is TGTGCCAGCAGCTTAACGCCAGACAATTCACCCCTCCACTTT. Translating it yields CASSLTPDNSPLHF.

The chain couples TRBV9 to TRBJ1-1; no reliable D call. There are 13 residues in the CDR3. Looked up from germline, CDR1 is SGDLS and CDR2 is YYNGEE. Trimming cost V 0 bases and J 0 bases, with 3 bases left between them. The CDR3 spells CASSVALNTEAFF. The CDR3 bases are TGTGCCAGCAGCGTAGCTTTGAACACTGAAGCTTTCTTT.

The CDR3 nucleotides read TGCGCCAGCAGTTCTGTCGGGAGAGGCTACGAGCAGTACTTC. This encodes CASSSVGRGYEQYF. The chain recombines TRBV4-1 with TRBJ2-7, with D possibly TRBD2 on 6 matching bases. The CDR3 totals 14 residues. V was pared by 6 bases and J by 3 bases, with 15 bases between. Germline CDR1 and CDR2: MGHRA and YSYEKL.

This clone was picked up one time. The chain is built from TRBV9 and TRBJ2-7; 14 nucleotides line up with TRBD2. V trimming: 3 bases; J trimming: 6 bases; junction bases outside the gene matches: 2. The CDR3 contains 14 residues. Germline V lookup: CDR1 SGDLS, CDR2 YYNGEE. The CDR3 spells CASSATSGRGEQYF. In DNA form, the CDR3 reads TGTGCCAGCAGCGCGACTAGCGGGAGGGGCGAGCAGTACTTC.

The V and J genes are TRBV7-2 and TRBJ2-1; tentatively, D is TRBD1 or TRBD2 (5 bases each). This CDR3 contains 14 residues. The germline gives CDR1 SGHTA, CDR2 FQGNSA. The V gene lost 4 bases and the J gene lost 4 bases, with 11 bases spanning the gap. In DNA form, the CDR3 reads TGTGCCAGCAGCTATGGGACCTCATACAATGAGCAGTTCTTC. Translated, it gives CASSYGTSYNEQFF.

The chain uses TRBV27 and TRBJ2-2, with 9 bases lining up with TRBD1. The CDR3 extends over 18 amino acids. The trim removed 2 bases at V and 3 bases at J, leaving 10 bases unmatched. The germline CDR1 and CDR2 sequences are MNHEY and SMNVEV (reference sequence). CDR3 nucleotides: TGTGCCAGCAGTTTACAGCCCCCGACAGGGGGGTACACCGGGGAGCTGTTTTTT. Residues: CASSLQPPTGGYTGELFF.

This clone was seen a single time. This CDR3 reads CASSSRDSSYEQYF. CDR3 in DNA: TGTGCCAGCAGCTCAAGGGACAGCTCCTACGAGCAGTACTTC. This sequence joins TRBV7-6 and TRBJ2-7; 7 nucleotides match TRBD1. The CDR3 runs 14 residues. V was clipped by 4 bases and J by 0 bases; unmatched bases: 3. The germline CDR1 and CDR2 sequences are SGHVS and FNYEAQ.

This chain joins TRBV11-2 and TRBJ2-3; maybe TRBD1 (5 bases). CDR1 and CDR2 (germline): SGHAT, FQNNGV. This CDR3 has 15 amino acids. V lost 5 bases, J lost 1 base, and 13 bases lay in between. The CDR3 DNA reads TGTGCCAGCAGCCCTAGGCAGGGTGGCACAGATACGCAGTATTTT. This codes for CASSPRQGGTDTQYF.

This chain links TRBV15 with TRBJ2-3; D is ambiguous. Germline CDR1 LNHNV, CDR2 YYDKDF (reference sequence). The V end lost 2 bases, the J end lost 5 bases, and 8 bases lay between the germline ends. This CDR3 comprises 13 residues. The CDR3 spells CATSRNLGDTQYF. CDR3 in DNA: TGTGCCACCAGCAGAAACCTAGGAGATACGCAGTATTTT.

This clone has just one count. The chain joins TRBV27 to TRBJ1-1, with 10 bases that match TRBD1. From germline, CDR1 is MNHEY and CDR2 SMNVEV (reference sequence). With 0 bases clipped from V and 5 bases from J, the junction kept 3 bases outside the gene matches. This CDR3 is built from 15 residues. Here the CDR3 reads CASSLSGTGATEAFF. CDR3 bases: TGTGCCAGCAGTTTATCCGGGACAGGGGCAACTGAAGCTTTCTTT.

This chain connects TRBV28 to TRBJ1-1; D is ambiguous. Trimming pared 7 bases from V and 0 bases from J, leaving 6 bases between. The CDR3 consists of 12 residues. Germline lookup yields CDR1 MDHEN and CDR2 SYDVKM. CDR3: CASTTLNTEAFF. The CDR3 bases are TGTGCCAGCACCACCCTGAACACTGAAGCTTTCTTT. The whole variable domain, remainder taken from reference TRBV28 and TRBJ1-1, is DVKVTQSSRYLVKRTGEKVFLECVQDMDHENMFWYRQDPGLGLRLIYFSYDVKMKEKGDIPEGYSVSREKKERFSLILESASTNQTSMYLCASTTLNTEAFFGQGTRLTVV.

The chain has TRBV10-3 and TRBJ1-2; 7 bases match TRBD1. Looked up from germline, CDR1 is ENHRY and CDR2 is SYGVKD. There are 15 residues in the CDR3. The V gene end was trimmed by 6 bases and the J gene end by 5 bases; junction bases not matched to a gene: 12. CDR3 amino acids: CAISSGQVSRYGYTF. The DNA for the CDR3 is TGTGCCATCAGCTCCGGACAGGTTAGTCGGTATGGCTACACCTTC.